The rows below give T cell receptor beta chains drawn from one sample of a study of blood T cell repertoires in COVID-19. Assay: immunoSEQ multiplex PCR; the TCRdb copy retains only in-frame clones and omits some. Here the sample spans 97,000 or so clones, approximately 80% being singletons. The sequencing input was peripheral blood. Receptors originate from a man in his sixties with active or convalescent COVID-19. Each CDR3 is given with its conserved first and last residue. D genes are given only for firm matches. Size values are once, few and many counts, or a class for expanded clones, and some rows have none.

CDR3 protein,CDR3 DNA,clone size,J gene,D gene,V gene
CASSPGLEYGSQYF,TGCGCCAGCAGCCCGGGACTAGAGTATGGGTCGCAGTATTTT,NA,TRBJ2-3,TRBD2,TRBV5-1
CASSPGVTDTQYF,TGTGCCAGCAGCCCGGGAGTCACAGATACGCAGTATTTT,once,TRBJ2-3,NA,TRBV5-4
CASSLAGGPETGELFF,TGCGCCAGCAGTCTAGCGGGAGGGCCGGAAACCGGGGAGCTGTTTTTT,few,TRBJ2-2,TRBD2,TRBV5-1
CASSYSPGQLNTGELFF,TGTGCCAGCAGTTACTCCCCGGGACAGTTGAACACCGGGGAGCTGTTTTTT,NA,TRBJ2-2,TRBD1,TRBV6-2/TRBV6-3
CASSIDHRGHYNEQFF,TGTGCCAGTAGTATAGACCACAGGGGGCACTACAATGAGCAGTTCTTC,NA,TRBJ2-1,TRBD1,TRBV19
CASSFGGGYTF,TGCGCCAGCAGCTTCGGCGGTGGCTACACCTTC,once,TRBJ1-2,NA,TRBV5-1
CASSLGLAGRTDTQYF,TGCGCCAGCAGCTTGGGACTAGCGGGCCGCACAGATACGCAGTATTTT,NA,TRBJ2-3,TRBD2,TRBV5-1
CASSEYTTNSPLHF,TGTGCCAGCAGTGAATACACTACGAATTCACCCCTCCACTTT,many,TRBJ1-6,NA,TRBV25-1
CASSLSTALYGYTF,TGTGCCAGCAGTTTATCCACAGCCTTGTATGGCTACACCTTC,NA,TRBJ1-2,NA,TRBV28
CASSESIVRVDQPQHF,TGTGCCAGCAGTGAAAGTATTGTCAGGGTTGATCAGCCCCAGCATTTT,NA,TRBJ1-5,NA,TRBV6-1
CASSISNAETQYF,TGTGCCAGCAGTATAAGCAATGCGGAGACCCAGTACTTC,NA,TRBJ2-5,NA,TRBV6-5
CASSTNPGLGLNEQFF,TGTGCCAGTAGTACCAATCCGGGACTGGGCCTCAATGAGCAGTTCTTC,NA,TRBJ2-1,NA,TRBV19
CAPLLGVAGAPNYEQYF,TGCGCCCCCCTTCTTGGGGTAGCGGGAGCCCCCAACTACGAGCAGTACTTC,once,TRBJ2-7,TRBD2,TRBV10-1
CASRNYRGSTEAFF,TGTGCCAGTAGGAATTACCGCGGAAGTACTGAAGCTTTCTTT,few,TRBJ1-1,NA,TRBV19
CASSLGEGQGQETQYF,TGTGCCAGCAGCTTAGGCGAAGGACAGGGCCAAGAGACCCAGTACTTC,few,TRBJ2-5,TRBD1,TRBV11-2
CSVSTRYLAKNIQYF,TGCAGCGTTAGCACCAGGTACCTAGCCAAAAACATTCAGTACTTC,once,TRBJ2-4,NA,TRBV29-1
CASRGLAGAQSYNEQFF,TGTGCCAGCAGGGGACTAGCGGGAGCCCAATCCTACAATGAGCAGTTCTTC,NA,TRBJ2-1,TRBD2,TRBV2
CASSVSEQSPLHF,TGTGCCAGCAGCGTCAGTGAACAATCACCCCTCCACTTT,NA,TRBJ1-6,NA,TRBV9
CASTLGGQGQNEQFF,TGTGCCAGCACCCTCGGGGGACAGGGACAGAATGAGCAGTTCTTC,NA,TRBJ2-1,TRBD1,TRBV11-2
CASIQLKGAGNEQFF,TGTGCCAGCATTCAACTCAAGGGGGCGGGAAATGAGCAGTTCTTC,NA,TRBJ2-1,NA,TRBV6-5
CASTQDPKGNEQFF,TGTGCCAGCACCCAAGACCCAAAGGGGAATGAGCAGTTCTTC,NA,TRBJ2-1,NA,TRBV11-2
CASSPPGQKYGYTF,TGTGCCAGTAGTCCCCCGGGACAGAAATATGGCTACACCTTC,NA,TRBJ1-2,TRBD1,TRBV19
CATRGLSYEQYF,TGTGCCACCCGGGGACTCTCCTACGAGCAGTACTTC,NA,TRBJ2-7,NA,TRBV27
CASSERVGAGYTF,TGTGCCAGCAGTGAAAGGGTTGGGGCCGGCTACACCTTC,NA,TRBJ1-2,NA,TRBV6-4
CASSLGGNTEAFF,TGTGCCAGCAGCCTCGGGGGGAACACTGAAGCTTTCTTT,NA,TRBJ1-1,NA,TRBV28
CASSGLAGGETQYF,TGTGCCAGCAGTGGATTAGCAGGAGGGGAGACCCAGTACTTC,NA,TRBJ2-5,NA,TRBV2
CASSSGWDRINYGYTF,TGTGCCAGCAGCTCAGGTTGGGACAGAATTAACTATGGCTACACCTTC,NA,TRBJ1-2,TRBD1,TRBV7-8
CASSETNFGNTIYF,TGTGCCAGCAGCGAAACTAATTTTGGAAACACCATATATTTT,NA,TRBJ1-3,NA,TRBV3-1/TRBV3-2
CATSSWEEKLFF,TGTGCCACCAGCAGCTGGGAGGAAAAACTGTTTTTT,NA,TRBJ1-4,NA,TRBV15
CASSSSIGQGVSRRAFF,TGTGCCAGCAGCTCATCAATCGGACAGGGAGTGAGTCGAAGAGCTTTCTTT,NA,TRBJ1-1,TRBD1,TRBV7-2
CASSYPGQGNTEAFF,TGTGCCAGCAGTTATCCGGGACAGGGGAACACTGAAGCTTTCTTT,NA,TRBJ1-1,TRBD1,TRBV28
CASSPPGTDLYGYTF,TGTGCCAGCTCACCGCCCGGGACAGACCTTTATGGCTACACCTTC,NA,TRBJ1-2,TRBD1,TRBV18
CASSQAPNQPQHF,TGCGCCAGCAGCCAAGCCCCAAATCAGCCCCAGCATTTT,NA,TRBJ1-5,NA,TRBV4-3
CASSDSGEFGQPQHF,TGTGCCAGCAGTGATTCCGGGGAGTTCGGTCAGCCCCAGCATTTT,once,TRBJ1-5,NA,TRBV2
CASVQVAKETQYF,TGTGCCAGCGTCCAGGTCGCAAAAGAGACCCAGTACTTC,NA,TRBJ2-5,NA,TRBV2
CASSLFSSNEQFF,TGTGCCAGTAGCCTTTTTAGTTCCAATGAGCAGTTCTTC,NA,TRBJ2-1,NA,TRBV19
CASTQVGGGYEQYF,TGTGCCAGCACCCAGGTCGGGGGGGGCTACGAGCAGTACTTC,once,TRBJ2-7,TRBD2,TRBV7-2
CASSLSLNSPLHF,TGTGCCAGCAGTTTATCCCTTAATTCACCCCTCCACTTT,NA,TRBJ1-6,NA,TRBV27
CAWSPGLAGMNEQFF,TGTGCCTGGAGTCCCGGACTAGCGGGAATGAATGAGCAGTTCTTC,NA,TRBJ2-1,TRBD2,TRBV30
CASSLDRGSNNEQFF,TGTGCCAGCAGCTTAGATCGTGGCTCAAACAATGAGCAGTTCTTC,NA,TRBJ2-1,NA,TRBV7-2
CASSQGTANYGYTF,TGCGCCAGCAGCCAAGGAACAGCTAACTATGGCTACACCTTC,NA,TRBJ1-2,NA,TRBV4-1